The 4 T cell receptor beta chains listed next were all sequenced from one sample in a study of cytomegalovirus exposure and HLA in healthy donors. Primers: 60 Vbeta forward and 13 Jbeta reverse. Libraries were prepared by immunoSEQ multiplex PCR; TCRdb keeps only in-frame clonotypes and omits some of them. The table includes about 93,000 clones, around four fifths detected once. Material: PBMCs. Receptors were obtained from a man aged 25-45 years in good health and CMV-seronegative.

This clone was seen more than once but under ten times. The chain employs TRBV29-1 and TRBJ2-7; TRBD1 matches at 9 bases. This CDR3 is 13 amino acids long. The germline CDR1 and CDR2 sequences are SQVTM and ANQGSEA. V shed 5 bases and J 6 bases; nucleotides not matched to a gene: 8. In nucleotides, the CDR3 is TGCAGCGTTACCGGGACAGGGTATCTCGAGCAGTACTTC. Translated: CSVTGTGYLEQYF.

This chain connects TRBV4-1 to TRBJ2-3; D not resolved. Per the germline V gene, CDR1 is MGHRA and CDR2 is YSYEKL. V lost 0 bases and J lost 2, with 12 bases in between. The CDR3 covers 16 residues. The CDR3 sequence is CASSQELVLSTDTQYF. CDR3 bases: TGCGCCAGCAGCCAAGAATTAGTCCTTTCCACAGATACGCAGTATTTT.

The genes are TRBV6-5 and TRBJ2-7; no clear D. V was trimmed by 4 bases and J by 0 bases, leaving 13 bases between them. The CDR3 is 15 amino acids. Per the germline V gene, CDR1 is MNHEY and CDR2 is SVGAGI. CDR3: CASSSLAANSYEQYF. The CDR3 nucleotides are TGTGCCAGCAGTTCCCTCGCGGCAAACTCCTACGAGCAGTACTTC.

This chain connects TRBV28 to TRBJ2-7; possible D gene TRBD2, 5 bases. The CDR3 is made up of 15 amino acids. Germline-derived CDR1 and CDR2 are MDHEN and SYDVKM. The V end was cut by 2 bases, the J end by 1 base, with 12 bases between. The CDR3 loop reads CASSLEGIPSYEQYF. CDR3 DNA sequence: TGTGCCAGCAGTTTAGAGGGAATCCCATCCTACGAGCAGTACTTC.